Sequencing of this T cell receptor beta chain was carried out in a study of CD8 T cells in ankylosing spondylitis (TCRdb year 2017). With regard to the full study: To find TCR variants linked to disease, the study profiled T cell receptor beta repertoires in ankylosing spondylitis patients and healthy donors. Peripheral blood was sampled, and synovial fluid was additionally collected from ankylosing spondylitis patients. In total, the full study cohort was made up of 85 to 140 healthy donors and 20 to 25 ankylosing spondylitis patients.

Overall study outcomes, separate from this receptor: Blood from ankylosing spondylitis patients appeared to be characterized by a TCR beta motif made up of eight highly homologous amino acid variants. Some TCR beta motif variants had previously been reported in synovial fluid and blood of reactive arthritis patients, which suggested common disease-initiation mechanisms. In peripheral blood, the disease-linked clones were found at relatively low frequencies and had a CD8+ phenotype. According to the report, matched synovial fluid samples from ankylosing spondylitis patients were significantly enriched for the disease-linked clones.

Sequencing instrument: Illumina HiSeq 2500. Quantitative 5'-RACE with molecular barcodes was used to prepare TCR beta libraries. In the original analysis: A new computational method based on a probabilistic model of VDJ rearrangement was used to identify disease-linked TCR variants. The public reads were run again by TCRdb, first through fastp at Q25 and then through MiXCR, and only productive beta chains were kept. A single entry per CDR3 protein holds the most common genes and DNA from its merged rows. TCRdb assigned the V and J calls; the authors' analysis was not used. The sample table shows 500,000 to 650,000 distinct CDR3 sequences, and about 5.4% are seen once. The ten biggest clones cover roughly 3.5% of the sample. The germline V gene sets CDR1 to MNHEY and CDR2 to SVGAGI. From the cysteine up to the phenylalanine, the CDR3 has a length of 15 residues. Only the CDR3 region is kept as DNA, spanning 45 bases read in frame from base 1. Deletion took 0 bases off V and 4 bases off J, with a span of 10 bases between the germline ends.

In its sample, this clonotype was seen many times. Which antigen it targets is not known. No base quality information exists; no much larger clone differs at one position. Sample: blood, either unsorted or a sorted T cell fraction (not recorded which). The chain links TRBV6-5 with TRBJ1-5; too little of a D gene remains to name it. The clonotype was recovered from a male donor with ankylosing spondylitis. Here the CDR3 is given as CASSYSSGYNQPQHF. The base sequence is TGTGCCAGCAGTTACTCGAGCGGGTATAATCAGCCCCAGCATTTT.